This TCR beta chain stems from a study of T cell clonotyping in hematopoietic cell transplantation. Method: immunoSEQ multiplex PCR; TCRdb's copy keeps in-frame clones and lacks some. Of 5,500 to 6,000 clones listed, approximately 91% are singletons. This clone appeared a few times. Its cognate antigen is unknown. General observations from the study: Few recipient clonotypes overlapped donors; over 97% were de novo at given depth. Broader posttransplant TCR repertoire diversity was predicted by graft donor and pretransplant recipient Inverse Simpson Index values. Pathologically expanded recipient clonotypes increased progressively from day 30 to day 180 as diversity fell.

The sequencing used peripheral blood mononuclear cells, collected 100 days after allogeneic stem cell transplant. This receptor was obtained from a female patient aged 45-60 years who had an allogeneic stem cell transplant from a related donor, so the T cells may come from the graft donor. Some clones in this sample may be carry-over from other donors' samples.

The CDR3 region is CASSFAGYEQYF. CDR3 DNA sequence: TGCGCCAGCAGCTTTGCAGGTTACGAGCAGTACTTC. The V call is TRBV5-1, the J call TRBJ2-7; no firm D call. Trimming removed 2 bases from V and 4 bases from J, with 7 bases in between. The CDR3 consists of 12 residues. Germline values: CDR1 SGHRS, CDR2 YFSETQ.